The next 26 T cell receptor beta chains were all read from a single sample in a study of blood T cell repertoires in COVID-19. The data were produced by immunoSEQ multiplex PCR, yet TCRdb's version contains in-frame clones alone and is incomplete. The table has approximately 170,000 clones, roughly four fifths seen once. Sequencing was performed on peripheral blood. These receptors were collected from a woman aged 70-85 years with COVID-19, enrolled during active disease.

V is TRBV28 and J is TRBJ2-1; tentative D call: TRBD2 (5 bases). Trimming shortened V by 6 bases and J by 7 bases, and 10 bases separated the two germline ends. This CDR3 is 12 amino acids long. Germline V gene data show CDR1 as MDHEN and CDR2 as SYDVKM. CDR3 residues: CASRGSVNEQFF. The DNA for the CDR3 is TGTGCCAGCAGGGGTAGCGTAAATGAGCAGTTCTTC.

This clone was recorded once. V and J are TRBV5-1 and TRBJ2-1; the match to TRBD2 covers 9 bases. The CDR3 is made up of 17 amino acids. CDR1 and CDR2 (germline): SGHRS, YFSETQ. Germline trimming cut 0 bases from V and 7 bases from J; bases unmatched to any gene: 11. The CDR3 bases are TGCGCCAGCAGCTTGGGGCCCTCCGCGGGAGGGCGGAATGAGCAGTTCTTC. It codes for CASSLGPSAGGRNEQFF.

The J gene is TRBJ2-7, the V gene TRBV29-1; 7 bases agree with TRBD2. CDR3 size: 11 residues. Germline CDR1 reads SQVTM; CDR2 reads ANQGSEA. Here the CDR3 reads CGASGTYEQYF. The CDR3 DNA reads as TGCGGGGCTAGCGGAACCTACGAGCAGTACTTC.

The chain joins TRBV6-5 to TRBJ2-7; D perhaps matches TRBD1 (6 bases). V shed 11 bases and J shed 4 bases, with 18 bases lying between them. This CDR3 contains 13 residues. Germline-derived CDR1 and CDR2 are MNHEY and SVGAGI. CDR3 loop: CAVAQGQGYEQYF. The CDR3, as DNA: TGTGCCGTTGCTCAGGGGCAGGGATACGAGCAGTACTTC.

The CDR3 bases are TGTGCCAGCAGCTTACCTGGAGATGAGCAGTTCTTC. It specifies CASSLPGDEQFF. The rearrangement uses TRBV5-5 and TRBJ2-1; D is ambiguous. CDR3 length equals 12 residues. Germline V CDR1 and CDR2: SGHKS, YYEKEE (reference sequence). V was clipped by 2 bases and J by 8 bases, with 8 bases between them.

J is TRBJ2-2 and V is TRBV5-1; 7 nucleotides align to TRBD2. This CDR3 region has 17 residues. The V gene's germline CDR1 is SGHRS and CDR2 YFSETQ. V shed 2 bases and J 0 bases; nucleotides not matched to a gene: 7. The CDR3 is CASSFYMGGSNTGELFF. The CDR3 DNA reads TGCGCCAGCAGCTTTTATATGGGAGGGTCGAACACCGGGGAGCTGTTTTTT.

V gene TRBV28 combines with J gene TRBJ2-1, with D possibly matching TRBD2 (5 bases). This CDR3 is 12 amino acids long. Trimming took 5 bases from V and 15 from J, leaving 17 bases between them. The germline gives CDR1 MDHEN, CDR2 SYDVKM. The CDR3 region is CASSLPDSGRFF. CDR3 bases: TGTGCCAGCAGTCTCCCGGACTCGGGGAGGTTCTTC.

This clone has a count of ten or more. The genes are TRBV10-1 and TRBJ2-1; D not resolved. The CDR3 has 13 amino acids. CDR1 is WNHNN, CDR2 SYGVQD, per germline (reference sequence). The germline V and J ends were trimmed by 2 bases and 8 bases, with 10 bases remaining between them. CDR3 in amino acids: CASSERRLDEQFF. CDR3 DNA: TGCGCCAGCAGTGAGAGGAGATTGGATGAGCAGTTCTTC.

The DNA for the CDR3 is TGCGCCAGCACCAAAACAGGGGACTCTGGGGCCAACGTCCTGACTTTC. The encoded protein is CASTKTGDSGANVLTF. This rearrangement joins TRBV5-1 to TRBJ2-6; 7 bases align to TRBD1. Germline CDR1 SGHRS, CDR2 YFSETQ. The CDR3 contains 16 residues. J was trimmed by 0 bases and V by 6 bases; bases with no gene match: 6.

V and J are TRBV30 and TRBJ1-1; D gene uncertain. From germline, CDR1 is GTSNPN and CDR2 SVGIG (reference sequence). The CDR3 contains 13 residues. Trimming took 0 bases from V and 1 from J, leaving 6 bases between them. CDR3 nucleotides: TGTGCCTGGAGTGTACAAGAGAACACTGAAGCTTTCTTT. Protein: CAWSVQENTEAFF.

This clone has a handful of counts. The rearrangement uses TRBV11-2 and TRBJ1-2; D unresolved. The CDR3 consists of 13 residues. Germline CDR1 reads SGHAT; CDR2 reads FQNNGV. The V end lost 1 base, the J end lost 8 bases, and 11 bases lay between the germline ends. CDR3 bases: TGTGCCAGCAGCTTAGGGATCGTGGAGGGCTACACCTTC. This gives the protein CASSLGIVEGYTF. Looking up the rest from reference TRBV11-2 and TRBJ1-2 gives the full variable domain: EAGVAQSPRYKIIEKRQSVAFWCNPISGHATLYWYQQILGQGPKLLIQFQNNGVVDDSQLPKDRFSAERLKGVDSTLKIQPAKLEDSAVYLCASSLGIVEGYTFGSGTRLTVV.

V usage is TRBV28 and J usage is TRBJ1-1, with D possibly TRBD1 on 6 matching bases. V was shortened by 7 bases and J by 8 bases, with 23 bases between the two germline ends. The CDR3 runs to 15 residues. Germline lookup yields CDR1 MDHEN and CDR2 SYDVKM. CDR3 amino acids: CASIGAGGKGSEAFF. CDR3 bases: TGTGCCAGCATCGGAGCGGGGGGCAAAGGATCCGAAGCTTTCTTT.

The chain employs TRBV20-1 and TRBJ2-7, with D possibly TRBD2 on 6 matching bases. Germline values: CDR1 DFQATT, CDR2 SNEGSKA (reference sequence). V lost 4 bases, J lost 7 bases, and 8 bases lay in between. The CDR3 has 10 amino acids. Here the CDR3 DNA reads TGCAGTGCTATCGCGGGGGAGCAGTACTTC. Amino acids: CSAIAGEQYF.

The V gene is TRBV7-2, the J gene TRBJ1-2; 7 nucleotides align to TRBD1. The CDR3 extends over 13 amino acids. V dropped 7 bases and J dropped 7; count of bases not matched to a gene: 9. Germline values: CDR1 SGHTA, CDR2 FQGNSA. In nucleotides, the CDR3 is TGTGCCAGCACCTCTACAGGGGCCCTTGGCTACACCTTC. It yields the protein CASTSTGALGYTF.

This chain links TRBV5-1 with TRBJ2-5, with 12 bases identical to TRBD1. The CDR3 covers 16 residues. Trimming removed 4 bases from V and 5 bases from J; junction bases left unmatched: 9. Germline V gene sequence: CDR1 SGHRS, CDR2 YFSETQ. CDR3 sequence: CASSRTGTGGWETQYF. In nucleotides, the CDR3 is TGCGCCAGCAGCAGGACCGGGACAGGGGGCTGGGAGACCCAGTACTTC.

The count of this clone is one. This chain links TRBV7-2 with TRBJ2-5, with D possibly TRBD1 on 6 matching bases. There are 17 residues in the CDR3. Per germline, CDR1 SGHTA and CDR2 FQGNSA. Deletions cut 2 bases from V and 5 bases from J, with 21 bases between. Written as DNA, the CDR3 is TGTGCCAGCAGCTTACCGACAGGCGCCACTGCCTCGGAGACCCAGTACTTC. Its translation: CASSLPTGATASETQYF.

This clone has just one count. CDR3 coding DNA: TGTGCCACCAGGGACAGGGGAGAGACCCAGTACTTC. Translated: CATRDRGETQYF. The chain employs TRBV19 and TRBJ2-5, with 10 bases aligning to TRBD1. The CDR3 covers 12 residues. The V and J ends lost 10 bases and 4 bases, in that order; junction bases with no gene match: 3. Germline V gives CDR1 LNHDA, CDR2 SQIVND (reference sequence).

The genes are TRBV10-3 and TRBJ2-7; 8 nucleotides match TRBD2. J gave up 6 bases and V 8 bases, and 12 bases lay outside the gene matches. Germline V CDR1 and CDR2: ENHRY, SYGVKD. This CDR3 region has 14 residues. This CDR3 reads CAIQPTAGVGEQYF. The CDR3 DNA reads TGTGCCATCCAACCTACAGCGGGAGTCGGCGAGCAGTACTTC.

This chain connects TRBV7-6 to TRBJ2-1, with D possibly TRBD2 on 6 matching bases. Trimming stripped 5 bases from V and 10 bases from J, with 12 bases between. From germline, CDR1 is SGHVS and CDR2 FNYEAQ. This CDR3 contains 12 residues. Here the CDR3 reads CASSLGSLEQFF. For the CDR3, the DNA is TGTGCCAGCAGCCTCGGGAGTCTCGAGCAGTTCTTC. The full variable domain, completed using reference TRBV7-6 and TRBJ2-1, is GAGVSQSPRYKVTKRGQDVALRCDPISGHVSLYWYRQALGQGPEFLTYFNYEAQQDKSGLPNDRFSAERPEGSISTLTIQRTEQRDSAMYRCASSLGSLEQFFGPGTRLTVL.

The chain has TRBV19 and TRBJ1-2, with a tentative D call TRBD1 (5 bases). With 3 bases removed from V and 5 bases from J, the gap between germline ends came to 13 bases. The CDR3 is 14 amino acids. Germline V gives CDR1 LNHDA, CDR2 SQIVND (reference sequence). For the CDR3, the DNA is TGTGCCAGTAGTATTGGTGGCGGGACGTATGGCTACACCTTC. It is translated as CASSIGGGTYGYTF.

This rearrangement joins TRBV7-2 to TRBJ2-5; TRBD2 matches 7 bases. Germline CDR1 is SGHTA and CDR2 is FQGNSA. V dropped 1 base and J dropped 4; count of bases not matched to a gene: 15. The CDR3 extends over 18 amino acids. The chain's CDR3 is CASSLELGRTGGGETQYF. CDR3 sequence (DNA): TGTGCCAGCAGCTTAGAGTTGGGGCGTACGGGAGGAGGAGAGACCCAGTACTTC.

The chain employs TRBV7-2 and TRBJ2-4; no definite D call. Germline lookup yields CDR1 SGHTA and CDR2 FQGNSA. Trimming stripped 5 bases from V and 5 bases from J, with 4 bases between. The CDR3 consists of 11 residues. CDR3 region: CASSPENIQYF. CDR3 bases: TGTGCCAGCAGCCCGGAAAACATTCAGTACTTC.

The rearrangement links TRBV7-2 to TRBJ1-5, with a weak D call TRBD1 (5 bases). Germline-derived CDR1 and CDR2 are SGHTA and FQGNSA. CDR3 size: 15 residues. Trimming stripped 1 base from V and 6 bases from J, with 13 bases between. The CDR3, as DNA: TGTGCCAGCAGCTTAGGAGCGGGGGTGGGTCAGCCCCAGCATTTT. Translation: CASSLGAGVGQPQHF. Supplemented by reference TRBV7-2 and TRBJ1-5, the full variable domain reads GAGVSQSPSNKVTEKGKDVELRCDPISGHTALYWYRQSLGQGLEFLIYFQGNSAPDKSGLPSDRFSAERTGGSVSTLTIQRTQQEDSAVYLCASSLGAGVGQPQHFGDGTRLSIL.

This clone was observed a handful of times. The chain links TRBV5-6 to TRBJ2-4; D may be TRBD1 (6 bases). CDR1 and CDR2 (germline): SGHDT, YYEEEE. There are 14 residues in the CDR3. V was cut by 4 bases and J by 6 bases, with 14 bases left in between. The CDR3 coding sequence is TGTGCCAGCAGCCCAACAGGGTTGTCAAACATTCAGTACTTC. Translation: CASSPTGLSNIQYF.

In this sample, this clone turned up once. This chain links TRBV4-3 with TRBJ2-1; D not resolved. Trimming removed 0 bases at V and 6 bases at J, with 12 bases between. From germline, CDR1 is LGHNA and CDR2 YSLEER. The CDR3 covers 15 residues. The CDR3 is CASSQEWSWVNEQFF. The CDR3, as DNA: TGCGCCAGCAGCCAAGAATGGAGTTGGGTCAATGAGCAGTTCTTC.

J is TRBJ1-2 and V is TRBV5-4; D possibly corresponds to TRBD1 (6 bases). The germline V gene has CDR1 SGHNT and CDR2 YYREEE (reference sequence). The length of the CDR3 is 14 residues. V was shortened by 5 bases and J by 5 bases, with 16 bases between the two germline ends. The CDR3 is CASSLQGSRYGYTF. CDR3 nucleotides: TGTGCCAGCAGTTTACAGGGAAGTAGATATGGCTACACCTTC.